This entry is about one TCR beta chain. Its antigen is not known. This sample stems from a study of T cell responses to AZD1222 COVID-19 vaccine. Whole-study findings and limits: Sampling that yielded the repertoires occurred only after the peak T cell response. Donors in the cohort were predominantly white British and more often female, and clonal diversity was possibly underestimated. Only five or six individuals given AZD1222 were seropositive at baseline.

CDR1 and CDR2 from the germline V gene are SGHVS and FNYEAQ. With 5 bases clipped from V and 3 bases from J, the junction kept 11 bases outside the gene matches. The CDR3 consists of 17 residues. Generated by immunoSEQ multiplex PCR, the TCRdb table keeps only in-frame clones and is missing some. This sample has tens of thousands of clones; about nine tenths occur once, and the top ten carry about 4.3%. The chain employs TRBV7-6 and TRBJ1-4; the match to TRBD1 covers 8 bases. The sequence was collected from an adult in good health. This sample comprised peripheral blood, obtained on day 0 of AZD1222 vaccination. The chain's CDR3 is CASSQRYRGRANEKLFF. As DNA, the CDR3 is TGTGCCAGCAGCCAACGCTACAGGGGGAGAGCTAATGAAAAACTGTTTTTT.